The 15 T cell receptor beta chains in this list originate from one sample, sequenced in a study of shared clonotypes between healthy human individuals. Sequencing used immunoSEQ multiplex PCR; TCRdb keeps in-frame clones, though not all of them. The sample yields some 1.5 million clones, 95% to 97% seen once. The sample was naive CD4+ T cells sorted from blood. Subset in this sample: CD45RA+ positively selected. The receptors here all came from a man aged 30-40 years in good health.

The gene calls are TRBV5-6 and TRBJ2-1, with D possibly TRBD2 on 6 matching bases. V was shortened by 3 bases and J by 0 bases, with 16 bases between the two germline ends. This CDR3 region has 17 residues. Germline V lookup: CDR1 SGHDT, CDR2 YYEEEE. The CDR3 coding sequence is TGTGCCAGCAGCTGGCGAAGTGGCGGGACCTCCTACAATGAGCAGTTCTTC. This encodes CASSWRSGGTSYNEQFF.

V is TRBV5-4 and J is TRBJ2-7, with D perhaps TRBD1 (5 bases). The CDR3 totals 13 residues. Trimming removed 3 bases at V and 5 bases at J, with 12 bases between. Germline V gene sequence: CDR1 SGHNT, CDR2 YYREEE (reference sequence). CDR3 nucleotides: TGTGCCAGCAGCTCTCCAGGGAAGGACGAGCAGTACTTC. Translation: CASSSPGKDEQYF.

This chain joins TRBV6-6 and TRBJ1-2; no clear D gene. The CDR3 has 12 amino acids. V was cut by 4 bases and J by 6 bases, with 9 bases left in between. Germline loops: CDR1 MNHNY, CDR2 SVGAGI (reference sequence). The CDR3 region is CASSSSGDGYTF. DNA of the CDR3: TGTGCCAGCAGTTCCAGTGGGGATGGCTACACCTTC.

The chain joins TRBV19 to TRBJ1-5; the D gene is possibly TRBD1 (5 bases). CDR1 and CDR2 from the germline V gene are LNHDA and SQIVND (reference sequence). This CDR3 comprises 16 residues. V was clipped by 3 bases and J by 3 bases, with 15 bases between them. CDR3 bases: TGTGCCAGTAGTATTTCCGCAGGGACGATCAATCAGCCCCAGCATTTT. Its protein product is CASSISAGTINQPQHF.

The chain carries TRBV2 and TRBJ1-4; D possibly corresponds to TRBD1 (5 bases). The V end was cut by 4 bases, the J end by 6 bases, with 15 bases between. From germline, CDR1 is SNHLY and CDR2 FYNNEI. This CDR3 contains 15 residues. The CDR3 bases are TGTGCCAGCAGTGCCGACAGTCTAGAGTATGAAAAACTGTTTTTT. Translating it yields CASSADSLEYEKLFF.

The chain has TRBV9 and TRBJ2-7, with a possible D match to TRBD2 (5 bases). Deletions cut 0 bases from V and 12 bases from J, with 10 bases between. The CDR3 runs to 11 residues. Germline V gives CDR1 SGDLS, CDR2 YYNGEE. The CDR3 reads CASSVARGLYF. The CDR3, as DNA: TGTGCCAGCAGCGTAGCTCGCGGGCTGTACTTC.

The chain has TRBV30 and TRBJ2-2; TRBD1 agrees at 8 bases. This CDR3 comprises 14 residues. The germline V gene encodes CDR1 GTSNPN and CDR2 SVGIG (reference sequence). The J segment lost 7 bases and the V segment lost 8 bases, leaving 12 bases of the junction unmatched. Written as DNA, the CDR3 is TGTGCCGGAAGACAGGGGTGGTTGGGCGGGGAGCTGTTTTTT. Protein product: CAGRQGWLGGELFF.

With regard to this clone: Within the sample, other DNA sequences also encode this same CDR3. This rearrangement joins TRBV5-1 to TRBJ2-3; D call uncertain. In germline, CDR1 is SGHRS, CDR2 YFSETQ. V gave up 3 bases and J gave up 2 bases, with 4 bases separating them. CDR3 size: 12 residues. CDR3 DNA sequence: TGCGCCAGCAGCTCGAACACAGATACGCAGTATTTT. Residues: CASSSNTDTQYF.

Note on this clone: This CDR3 is also generated by other DNA sequences in the sample. V usage is TRBV18 and J usage is TRBJ2-7, with TRBD2 identical over 13 bases. Germline assignment: CDR1 KGHSH and CDR2 LQKENI. This CDR3 region has 15 residues. V lost 3 bases and J lost 2; bases outside the gene matches: 1. The CDR3 DNA is TGTGCCAGCTCACCGGGACTAGCGGGAACCTACGAGCAGTACTTC. Its translation: CASSPGLAGTYEQYF.

The chain recombines TRBV7-9 with TRBJ2-3; 11 bases align to TRBD2. The CDR3 consists of 18 residues. Trimming removed 5 bases from V and 3 bases from J; junction bases left unmatched: 13. Germline-derived CDR1 and CDR2 are SEHNR and FQNEAQ (reference sequence). The CDR3, as DNA: TGTGCCAGCAGCCCACGTCCGGGGCTAGCGGGAGGTACAGATACGCAGTATTTT. Protein product: CASSPRPGLAGGTDTQYF.

This chain joins TRBV9 and TRBJ2-1; 11 bases fit TRBD2. V was pared by 0 bases and J by 4 bases, with 9 bases of the junction left unmatched. This CDR3 has 18 residues. In germline, CDR1 is SGDLS, CDR2 YYNGEE. CDR3 sequence (DNA): TGTGCCAGCAGCGTAGCCGCTTGGGCTAGCGGGGGGTACAATGAGCAGTTCTTC. Protein sequence: CASSVAAWASGGYNEQFF.

The rearrangement joins TRBV15 to TRBJ2-5; the D gene is possibly TRBD1 (5 bases). Trimming left V 1 base short and J 0 bases short, with 9 bases between. Germline-derived CDR1 and CDR2 are LNHNV and YYDKDF (reference sequence). This CDR3 has 15 amino acids. CDR3 in amino acids: CATSRADSNQETQYF. CDR3 coding DNA: TGTGCCACCAGCAGAGCCGACAGTAACCAAGAGACCCAGTACTTC. Full variable domain (rest looked up from reference TRBV15 and TRBJ2-5): DAMVIQNPRYQVTQFGKPVTLSCSQTLNHNVMYWYQQKSSQAPKLLFHYYDKDFNNEADTPDNFQSRRPNTSFCFLDIRSPGLGDTAMYLCATSRADSNQETQYFGPGTRLLVL.

This chain uses TRBV4-2 with TRBJ2-7; 9 positions match TRBD2. Losses at the gene ends were 8 bases for V and 9 bases for J; bases not matched to a gene: 20. CDR3 length: 16 amino acids. Germline CDR1 reads LGHNA; CDR2 reads YNFKEQ. CDR3 coding DNA: TGTGCCAGCCGCCTCAGACTAGCGGATCTACTTAGCCCGCAGTACTTC. This gives the protein CASRLRLADLLSPQYF.

This sequence joins TRBV29-1 and TRBJ1-2; D is unresolved. CDR1 SQVTM and CDR2 ANQGSEA come from the germline V gene. This CDR3 is 16 amino acids long. V dropped 4 bases and J dropped 0 bases, with 18 bases sitting between them. In DNA, the CDR3 is TGCAGCGTTGTTCCCAGACCAACTCCTCCTAACTATGGCTACACCTTC. Translated, it gives CSVVPRPTPPNYGYTF.

This chain connects TRBV13 to TRBJ1-1, with TRBD1 as a possible D gene (5 bases). V was pared by 6 bases and J by 5 bases, with 10 bases between. Germline-derived CDR1 and CDR2 are PRHDT and FYEKMQ (reference sequence). The CDR3 extends over 12 amino acids. The CDR3 DNA is TGTGCCAGCAGACGGGCAGGGACTGAAGCTTTCTTT. As protein: CASRRAGTEAFF.